This T cell receptor beta chain emerged from a study of blood T cell repertoires in COVID-19. The wider study: T cells, B-cell-depleted T cells, or PBMCs provided the cDNA or gDNA that served as material.

TCRdb's table, derived via immunoSEQ multiplex PCR, lists solely in-frame clones and lacks some. The sample holds fewer than 350,000 clones, about 87% seen once. The CDR3 has 14 residues. Trimming took 4 bases from V and 1 from J, leaving 10 bases between them. The V gene's germline CDR1 is LGHDT and CDR2 YNNKEL (reference sequence). This clone turned up a few times. V is TRBV3-1 (or the pseudogene TRBV3-2) and J is TRBJ2-5, with a tentative D call TRBD2 (6 bases). This TCR was sampled from a woman aged 50 to 60 who had recovered from COVID-19. The sample taken for sequencing was peripheral blood. In DNA, the CDR3 is TGTGCCAGCAGCCCCTCACTAGCCCAAGAGACCCAGTACTTC. This gives the protein CASSPSLAQETQYF.